This entry describes one T cell receptor (beta chain). This clone was detected once. It lacks a known antigen. No base qualities exist here, and no much larger clone lies one base off it. Here V drops 4 bases and J drops 8 bases, and the junction holds 13 bases not matched to any gene. The CDR3 holds 15 amino acids from the cysteine to the phenylalanine. Solely the CDR3 DNA is kept, with 45 bases framed from the first base. The germline V gene (reference sequence) yields SEHNR for CDR1 and FQNEAQ for CDR2. The immunoSEQ Assay was the method used to sequence TCRbeta CDR3 regions. After extraction, genomic DNA underwent amplification by bias-controlled multiplex PCR, followed by high-throughput sequencing. In the source study's methods: To quantify the absolute abundance of each unique TCRbeta CDR3 region, sequences were collapsed and filtered. T cell fraction was estimated by normalization of TCRbeta template counts to usable DNA, with usable DNA being measured through amplification of reference genes present in all nucleated cells. Repertoire TCRs were annotated as SARS-CoV-2-specific when V gene, CDR3 amino acid sequence and J gene were exactly matched to a known reactive TCR set. The reference SARS-CoV-2 TCR set came from MIRA and was filtered for enrichment in COVID-19-positive ImmuneCODE repertoires, removing public or cross-reactive TCRs. Drawing on the MIRA antigens, annotated TCRs were analysed further at the level of specific ORF or position within ORF. Breadth was defined as annotated unique rearrangements over total unique productive rearrangements; depth was the summed frequency of those rearrangements. Group comparisons of TCR breadth used two-sided Wilcoxon rank-sum tests. TCRdb carries this immuneACCESS record with in-frame sequences only. Its versions omit some clonotypes, under half of them owing to an unresolved V gene in the studies checked, with the rest unexplained. V, J and clone size were drawn from that table, and D and trimming were deduced from the DNA. The sample data list about 350,000 clones, and roughly nine tenths of these were observed just once. The top ten constitute 3% to 5% of the sample.

What the time point label conveys for this sample: individuals recovered from natural SARS-CoV-2 infection. The source of the sample is a study of Ad26.COV2.S vaccination and SARS-CoV-2 variants (dated by TCRdb to 2020 to 2022). As for the study more broadly: TCRbeta repertoire sequencing served as the tool for gauging how specific and how broad the SARS-CoV-2-reactive T cell receptors were following Ad26.COV2.S vaccination. The TCR-sequenced set comprised approximately 32 samples: some 20 Ad26.COV2.S vaccine recipients, 5 placebo recipients and 8 SARS-CoV-2 convalescent individuals.

On the study overall, not on this receptor specifically: Non-spike TCR breadth was comparable between vaccine and placebo recipients, consistent with the vaccine containing only spike. According to the authors, total T cell responses may have been underestimated by the TCR breadth and depth analyses. Substantial breadth of spike-specific CD8+ and CD4+ T cell responses was reported after vaccination. Compared with placebo recipients, Ad26.COV2.S recipients showed higher spike-specific TCR breadth (P = 0.0014).

This TCR derives from a human donor who had recovered from COVID-19. The sequence is built from TRBV7-9 and TRBJ1-2; TRBD1 agrees with 7 junctional bases. Sequencing was performed on peripheral blood, taken after recovery from COVID-19. The CDR3 is CASSSRAQGSGGYTF. In nucleotide form, the sequence is TGTGCCAGCAGCTCCCGAGCACAGGGGAGTGGAGGCTACACCTTC.